This T cell receptor beta chain was retrieved from a study of T cell responses to AZD1222 COVID-19 vaccine. Findings and limits, study-wide: Spike-wide vaccine-associated CD4 TCRs dominated at 160-218 and 743-854. It was only after the peak T cell response that any repertoires were sampled. Seropositive status at baseline applied to only 6 or 7 AZD1222 recipients.

Profiled with immunoSEQ multiplex PCR; TCRdb holds only in-frame clones, not every one. The sample lists about 150,000 clones, around 92% occurring once. The length of the CDR3 is 15 residues. V trimming: 2 bases; J trimming: 7 bases; junction bases outside the gene matches: 7. Germline V gene lookup returns CDR1 GTSNPN and CDR2 SVGIG (reference sequence). A word on this clone: Its antigen is still unknown.

The receptor was derived from an adult who received the AZD1222 COVID-19 vaccine. The chain uses TRBV30 and TRBJ2-1; 11 positions match TRBD1. The input for sequencing was peripheral blood, taken 28 days after the second AZD1222 dose. In DNA, the CDR3 is TGTGCCTGGAGTCACGGACAGGGGGCTGGGAATGAGCAGTTCTTC. Translation: CAWSHGQGAGNEQFF. Based on the CDR3 plus reference TRBV30 and TRBJ2-1, the full variable domain is SQTIHQWPATLVQPVGSPLSLECTVEGTSNPNLYWYRQAAGRGLQLLFYSVGIGQISSEVPQNLSASRPQDRQFILSSKKLLLSDSGFYLCAWSHGQGAGNEQFFGPGTRLTVL.